This TCR beta chain came from a study of T cells in Graves' hyperthyroidism and ophthalmopathy. Amplification of TCR beta CDR3 regions used RNA as the template. The HTBI primer set served for first-round RT-PCR of the TCR CDR3. Each CDR3 protein is one row after TCRdb ran MiXCR on the multiplex PCR reads. The sample carries under 550,000 distinct CDR3 sequences, roughly 15% recorded once. This clonotype was observed at least ten times. Germline loops: CDR1 DFQATT, CDR2 SNEGSKA (reference sequence). Losses at the gene ends were 6 bases for V and 5 bases for J; bases not matched to a gene: 8. The CDR3 spans 15 residues.

The sample was blood. The genes are TRBV20-1 and TRBJ1-6; 9 bases fit TRBD1. The sequence was collected from a woman aged 18-29 years with Graves' hyperthyroidism. CDR3 region: CSALMGTGNNSPLHF. In DNA, the CDR3 is TGCAGTGCCCTCATGGGGACAGGGAATAATTCACCCCTCCACTTT.